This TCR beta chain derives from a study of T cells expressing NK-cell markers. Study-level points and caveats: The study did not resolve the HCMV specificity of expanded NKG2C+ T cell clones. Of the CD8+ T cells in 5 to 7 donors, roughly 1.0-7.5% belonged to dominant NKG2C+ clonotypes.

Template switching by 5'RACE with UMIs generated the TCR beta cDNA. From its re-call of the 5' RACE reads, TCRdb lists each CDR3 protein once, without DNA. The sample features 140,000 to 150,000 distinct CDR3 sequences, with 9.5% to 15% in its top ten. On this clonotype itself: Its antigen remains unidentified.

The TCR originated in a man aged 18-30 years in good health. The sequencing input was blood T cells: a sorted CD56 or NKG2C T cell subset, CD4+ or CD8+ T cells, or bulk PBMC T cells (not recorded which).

CDR3: CASSFSADTQYF. The rearrangement links TRBV13 to TRBJ2-3. CDR1 PRHDT and CDR2 FYEKMQ come from the germline V gene (reference sequence). This CDR3 has 12 amino acids.